The 18 T cell receptor beta chains below come from one sample, sequenced in a study of cytomegalovirus exposure and HLA in healthy donors. 60 Vbeta and 13 Jbeta primers were used in PCR. TCRdb's table, derived via immunoSEQ multiplex PCR, lists solely in-frame clones and lacks some. The top ten hold less than 3% of the sample, which has a few hundred thousand clones, around 80% seen once. The sample was PBMCs. All receptors come from a woman in her fifties or sixties in good health and CMV-seropositive.

V gene TRBV27 combines with J gene TRBJ1-6; 7 bases map to TRBD1. The CDR3 consists of 15 residues. Trimming removed 2 bases from V and 14 bases from J; junction bases left unmatched: 12. CDR1 and CDR2 from the germline V gene are MNHEY and SMNVEV (reference sequence). The CDR3: CASSLEGDSGNSLHF. The DNA of the CDR3 is TGTGCCAGCAGTTTAGAAGGGGACAGTGGAAATTCCCTCCACTTT.

The chain uses TRBV18 and TRBJ2-1, with 7 positions matching TRBD2. CDR3 length: 15 residues. Germline values: CDR1 KGHSH, CDR2 LQKENI. V lost 4 bases to trimming and J lost 4 bases; unmatched junction nucleotides: 7. CDR3 region: CASSRNRGSYNEQFF. CDR3 nucleotides: TGTGCCAGCTCACGTAATCGCGGGAGTTACAATGAGCAGTTCTTC.

The chain carries TRBV18 and TRBJ1-5; D is perhaps TRBD1 (5 bases). This CDR3 spans 15 amino acids. The germline gives CDR1 KGHSH, CDR2 LQKENI. V was clipped by 2 bases and J by 3 bases, with 11 bases between them. The CDR3 DNA sequence: TGTGCCAGCTCACCAAAACAGGCTAACAATCAGCCCCAGCATTTT. It encodes CASSPKQANNQPQHF.

The V call is TRBV7-2, the J call TRBJ1-2; the match to TRBD1 covers 11 bases. CDR1 is SGHTA, CDR2 FQGNSA, per germline. This CDR3 comprises 15 residues. The J segment lost 4 bases and the V segment lost 1 base, leaving 2 bases of the junction unmatched. CDR3 sequence (DNA): TGTGCCAGCAGCTTAGGGACAGGGGGCTTCTATGGCTACACCTTC. Translating gives CASSLGTGGFYGYTF.

The V and J genes are TRBV11-2 and TRBJ2-2, with 9 bases that match TRBD2. V shed 6 bases and J 0 bases; nucleotides not matched to a gene: 5. This CDR3 is 16 amino acids long. The germline V gene has CDR1 SGHAT and CDR2 FQNNGV. CDR3 protein: CASRPRLAANTGELFF. DNA of the CDR3: TGTGCCAGCAGACCCCGACTAGCGGCGAACACCGGGGAGCTGTTTTTT.

This sequence joins TRBV18 and TRBJ1-1; tentative D call: TRBD1 (5 bases). CDR1 is KGHSH and CDR2 is LQKENI in the germline V gene. V lost 5 bases to trimming and J lost 1 base, with 11 bases between them. The CDR3 extends over 14 amino acids. The CDR3 DNA sequence: TGTGCCAGCTCATTCAGCGGGGGGAACACTGAAGCTTTCTTT. This encodes CASSFSGGNTEAFF.

There are a few counts of this clone. This sequence joins TRBV6-5 and TRBJ2-3, with 7 bases aligning to TRBD2. Germline V CDR1 and CDR2: MNHEY, SVGAGI. The CDR3 has 15 amino acids. The J segment lost 2 bases and the V segment lost 7 bases, leaving 9 bases of the junction unmatched. The DNA for the CDR3 is TGTGCCAGCACCCAGGGAGGGACCTCCACAGATACGCAGTATTTT. It is translated as CASTQGGTSTDTQYF.

This clone was seen a handful of times. The chain carries TRBV2 and TRBJ1-5; 8 bases are a match to TRBD1. The CDR3 is 16 residues long. J gave up 2 bases and V 7 bases, and 10 bases lay outside the gene matches. The germline gives CDR1 SNHLY, CDR2 FYNNEI. The CDR3 here is CASNPAGGLGNQPQHF. The CDR3 DNA reads as TGTGCCAGCAACCCAGCAGGGGGCCTGGGCAATCAGCCCCAGCATTTT.

This clone has just one count. The V call is TRBV2, the J call TRBJ1-2, with D unclear. CDR3 length: 13 amino acids. V was shortened by 6 bases and J by 2 bases, with 10 bases between the two germline ends. Germline V gene data show CDR1 as SNHLY and CDR2 as FYNNEI. CDR3 residues: CASSRGANYGYTF. The CDR3 nucleotides read TGTGCCAGCAGCCGGGGAGCCAACTATGGCTACACCTTC.

V gene TRBV6-1 combines with J gene TRBJ2-7; D possibly corresponds to TRBD2 (5 bases). The end of the DNA fits TRBJ2-5 better, so the J call may be wrong. The CDR3 runs to 13 residues. CDR1 and CDR2 (germline): MNHNS, SASEGT. DNA of the CDR3: TGTGCCAGCAGCTTTAGCGTCCAAGAGACCCAGTACTTC. It specifies CASSFSVQETQYF.

The genes are TRBV9 and TRBJ1-1; D remains unclear. This CDR3 contains 12 residues. Deletions cut 3 bases from V and 7 bases from J, with 10 bases between. Germline values: CDR1 SGDLS, CDR2 YYNGEE. The CDR3 is CASSADYGEAFF. The CDR3 bases are TGTGCCAGCAGCGCTGACTATGGTGAAGCTTTCTTT.

The rearrangement uses TRBV2 and TRBJ2-7; D perhaps matches TRBD2 (5 bases). This CDR3 is 13 amino acids long. With 10 bases removed from V and 4 bases from J, the gap between germline ends came to 17 bases. Per the germline V gene, CDR1 is SNHLY and CDR2 is FYNNEI. The CDR3 DNA is TGTGCCACAGCGGTAGGGAATGGGTACGAGCAGTACTTC. Translating gives CATAVGNGYEQYF.

The genes are TRBV5-1 and TRBJ1-6; TRBD1 matches at 11 bases. This CDR3 is built from 17 residues. Germline CDR1 SGHRS, CDR2 YFSETQ. V lost 4 bases and J lost 6; bases outside the gene matches: 9. The CDR3 DNA reads TGCGCCAGCAGCGTGATGGGGACAGGGGGACCTAATTCACCCCTCCACTTT. Its protein is CASSVMGTGGPNSPLHF.

This clone was detected only once. The J gene is TRBJ1-5, the V gene TRBV5-1; D not certain. Germline CDR1 reads SGHRS; CDR2 reads YFSETQ. This CDR3 spans 13 amino acids. V gave up 1 base and J gave up 7 bases, with 9 bases separating them. CDR3 DNA sequence: TGCGCCAGCAGCTTGAGCGGGTCCCAGCCCCAGCATTTT. It translates to CASSLSGSQPQHF.

The chain couples TRBV10-3 to TRBJ1-2; 9 positions agree with TRBD1. This CDR3 region has 14 residues. With V trimmed by 7 bases and J by 3 bases, 6 bases remained unmatched. The V gene's germline CDR1 is ENHRY and CDR2 SYGVKD. CDR3 sequence: CAITPDRGYYGYTF. The CDR3 nucleotides are TGTGCCATCACCCCGGACAGGGGCTACTATGGCTACACCTTC.

This clone was detected only a few times. V and J are TRBV7-9 and TRBJ1-2; a weak D match, TRBD1 (5 bases). The CDR3 is 17 residues long. Trimming removed 5 bases at V and 8 bases at J, with 27 bases between. Germline assignment: CDR1 SEHNR and CDR2 FQNEAQ (reference sequence). The CDR3 loop is CASSPDRGTRGRLGYTF. The CDR3 nucleotides are TGTGCCAGCAGCCCGGACCGGGGGACGCGTGGGCGTTTAGGCTACACCTTC.

The chain is built from TRBV7-9 and TRBJ1-2; weak D call: TRBD1 (5 bases). This CDR3 comprises 13 residues. V dropped 6 bases and J dropped 6 bases, with 14 bases sitting between them. CDR1 is SEHNR, CDR2 FQNEAQ, per germline (reference sequence). The CDR3 DNA is TGTGCCAGCAGTGACCGGGGGGGGGATGGCTACACCTTC. Translating it yields CASSDRGGDGYTF.

This clone was found a few times. The chain carries TRBV19 and TRBJ1-2, with D possibly TRBD1 on 5 matching bases. From germline, CDR1 is LNHDA and CDR2 SQIVND (reference sequence). Trimming left V 4 bases short and J 4 bases short, with 13 bases between. This CDR3 spans 14 amino acids. CDR3 DNA: TGTGCCAGTAGTACCGGGACTCGCGTCTATGGCTACACCTTC. It encodes CASSTGTRVYGYTF.